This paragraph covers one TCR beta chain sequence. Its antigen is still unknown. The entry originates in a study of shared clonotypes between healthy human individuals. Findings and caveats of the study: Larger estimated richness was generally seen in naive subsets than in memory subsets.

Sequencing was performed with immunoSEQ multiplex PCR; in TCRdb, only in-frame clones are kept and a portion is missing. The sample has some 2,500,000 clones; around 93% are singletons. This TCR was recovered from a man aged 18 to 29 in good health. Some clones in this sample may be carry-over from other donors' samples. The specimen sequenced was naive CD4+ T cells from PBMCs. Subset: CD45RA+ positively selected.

Here the CDR3 reads CASSKQGLGEAFF. The CDR3 region has the DNA TGTGCCAGTAGTAAACAGGGACTCGGTGAAGCTTTCTTT. The V call is TRBV19, the J call TRBJ1-1; maybe TRBD1 (6 bases). Per germline, CDR1 LNHDA and CDR2 SQIVND (reference sequence). Trimming removed 4 bases from V and 7 bases from J, with 13 bases in between. The CDR3 is 13 residues long. The full variable domain, completed using reference TRBV19 and TRBJ1-1, is DGGITQSPKYLFRKEGQNVTLSCEQNLNHDAMYWYRQDPGQGLRLIYYSQIVNDFQKGDIAEGYSVSREKKESFPLTVTSAQKNPTAFYLCASSKQGLGEAFFGQGTRLTVV.